This T cell receptor beta chain stems from a study of blood T cell repertoires in COVID-19. Original processing methods: Amplified reference gene primers provided the basis for estimating nucleated cell counts. Measured with immunoSEQ multiplex PCR; TCRdb has only the in-frame clones, and not every one. V and J calls and clone size are as listed in that table; D and trimming were resolved from the DNA. The table lists 200,000 to 250,000 clones, around 87% of them singletons. CDR3 size: 15 residues. The germline CDR1 and CDR2 sequences are MDHEN and SYDVKM. The germline V and J ends were trimmed by 7 bases and 6 bases, with 19 bases remaining between them.

The receptor comes from a woman under 30 in a cohort exposed to, infected with or recovered from COVID-19 (not recorded which). V is TRBV28 and J is TRBJ1-5; possibly TRBD1 for D (6 bases). Specimen: PBMCs or T cells enriched from blood (not recorded which). CDR3 coding DNA: TGTGCCAGCAAGGTAGGGGGGGGCTTTAGTCAGCCCCAGCATTTT. This encodes CASKVGGGFSQPQHF.